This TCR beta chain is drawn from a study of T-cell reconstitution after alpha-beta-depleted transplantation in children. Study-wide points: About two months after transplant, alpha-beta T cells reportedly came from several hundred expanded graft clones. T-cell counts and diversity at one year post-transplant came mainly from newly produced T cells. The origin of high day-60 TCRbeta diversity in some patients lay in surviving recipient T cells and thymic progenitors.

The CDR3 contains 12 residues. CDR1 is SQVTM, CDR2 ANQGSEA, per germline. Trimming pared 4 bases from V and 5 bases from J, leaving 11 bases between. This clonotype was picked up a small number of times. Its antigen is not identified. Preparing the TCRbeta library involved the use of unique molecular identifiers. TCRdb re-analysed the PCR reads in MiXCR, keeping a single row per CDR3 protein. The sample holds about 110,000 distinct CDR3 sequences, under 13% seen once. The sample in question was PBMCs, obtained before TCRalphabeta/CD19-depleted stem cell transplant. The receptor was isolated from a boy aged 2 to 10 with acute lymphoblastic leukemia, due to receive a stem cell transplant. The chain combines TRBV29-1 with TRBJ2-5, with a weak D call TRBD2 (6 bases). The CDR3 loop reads CSVAGSGETQYF. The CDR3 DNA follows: TGCAGCGTTGCCGGGAGTGGGGAGACCCAGTACTTC.